Given below is one TCR beta chain in context. Its antigen is currently unknown. The source of the sample is a study of tumor-infiltrating lymphocytes in localized non-small cell lung cancer. The CDR3 is 13 residues long. The germline V gene has CDR1 KGHSH and CDR2 LQKENI. The V end was cut by 4 bases, the J end by 2 bases, with 8 bases between. Study-level points and caveats: Tumors had more T cell infiltration than uninvolved lung, per TCRbeta sequencing and CD3 counts. Tumor T-cell fraction was not associated with recurrence-free survival.

TCRdb keeps only in-frame clones here, not all; method: immunoSEQ multiplex PCR. The data hold about 12,000 clones, with roughly 64% observed a single time. The V gene is TRBV18, the J gene TRBJ2-5; D is undetermined. The material sequenced was lung tumor tissue. This clonotype was obtained from a human donor with non-small cell lung cancer. In DNA form, the CDR3 reads TGTGCCAGCTCACGAGGCTCTCAAGAGACCCAGTACTTC. Translating gives CASSRGSQETQYF.